This T cell receptor beta chain was sequenced during a study of PD-1 blockade in mismatch repair-deficient tumors. Some clones are missing from TCRdb's copy, which holds only in-frame ones; the method was immunoSEQ multiplex PCR. The profile shows approximately 100,000 clones, 82% of them singletons. This CDR3 comprises 14 residues. The junction had 1 base not matched to a gene; V was cut back by 5 bases and J by 4 bases. From germline, CDR1 is GTSNPN and CDR2 SVGIG (reference sequence). The sequence was obtained from an adult with mismatch repair-deficient cancer. The specimen comprised peripheral blood, sampled approximately 8 months after starting pembrolizumab. This chain uses TRBV30 with TRBJ2-1; 14 nucleotides line up with TRBD2. The CDR3 DNA follows: TGTGCCTGGGGACTAGCGGGAGGTTACAATGAGCAGTTCTTC. Translating gives CAWGLAGGYNEQFF.